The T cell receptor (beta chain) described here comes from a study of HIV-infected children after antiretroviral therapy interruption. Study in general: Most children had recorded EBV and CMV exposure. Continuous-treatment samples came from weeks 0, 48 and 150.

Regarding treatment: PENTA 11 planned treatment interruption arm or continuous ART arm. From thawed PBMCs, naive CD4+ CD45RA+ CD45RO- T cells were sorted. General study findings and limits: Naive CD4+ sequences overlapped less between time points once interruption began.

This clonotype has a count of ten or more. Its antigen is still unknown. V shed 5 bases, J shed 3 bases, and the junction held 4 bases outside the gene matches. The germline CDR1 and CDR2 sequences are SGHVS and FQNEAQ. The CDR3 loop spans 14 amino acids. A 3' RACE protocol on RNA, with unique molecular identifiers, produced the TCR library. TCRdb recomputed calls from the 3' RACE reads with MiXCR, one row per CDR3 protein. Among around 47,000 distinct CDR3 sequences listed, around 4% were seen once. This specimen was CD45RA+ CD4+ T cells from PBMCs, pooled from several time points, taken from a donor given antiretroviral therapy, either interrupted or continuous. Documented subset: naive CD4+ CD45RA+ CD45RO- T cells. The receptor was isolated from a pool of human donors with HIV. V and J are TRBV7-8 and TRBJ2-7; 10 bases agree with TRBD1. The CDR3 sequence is CASSRGQGRYEQYF. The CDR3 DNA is TGTGCCAGCAGCCGGGGACAGGGGCGCTACGAGCAGTACTTC.